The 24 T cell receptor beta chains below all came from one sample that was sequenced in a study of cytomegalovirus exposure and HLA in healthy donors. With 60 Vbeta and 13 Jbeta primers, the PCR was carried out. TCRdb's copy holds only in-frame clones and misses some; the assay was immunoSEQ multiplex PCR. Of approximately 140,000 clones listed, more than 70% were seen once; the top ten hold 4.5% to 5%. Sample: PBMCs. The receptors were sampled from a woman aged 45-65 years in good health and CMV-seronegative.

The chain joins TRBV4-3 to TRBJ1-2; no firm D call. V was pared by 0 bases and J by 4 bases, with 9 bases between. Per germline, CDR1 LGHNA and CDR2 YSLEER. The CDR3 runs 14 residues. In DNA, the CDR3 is TGCGCCAGCAGCCAAGATTCGGGTGGCTATGGCTACACCTTC. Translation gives CASSQDSGGYGYTF.

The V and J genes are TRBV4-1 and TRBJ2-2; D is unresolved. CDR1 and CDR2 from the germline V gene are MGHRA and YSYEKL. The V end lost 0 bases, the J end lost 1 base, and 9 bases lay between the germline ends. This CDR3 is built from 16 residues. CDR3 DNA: TGCGCCAGCAGCCAAGAGGCAAACCTGAACACCGGGGAGCTGTTTTTT. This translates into CASSQEANLNTGELFF.

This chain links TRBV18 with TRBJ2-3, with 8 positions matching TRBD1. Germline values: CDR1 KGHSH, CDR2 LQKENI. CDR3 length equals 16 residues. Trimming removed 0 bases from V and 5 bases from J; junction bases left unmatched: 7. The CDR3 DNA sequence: TGTGCCAGCTCACCACCTCTTGGACAGGGAGTAGATACGCAGTATTTT. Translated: CASSPPLGQGVDTQYF.

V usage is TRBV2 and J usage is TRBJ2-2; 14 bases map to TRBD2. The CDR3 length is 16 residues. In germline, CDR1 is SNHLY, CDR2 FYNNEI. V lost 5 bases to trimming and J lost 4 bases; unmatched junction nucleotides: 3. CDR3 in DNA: TGTGCCAGCAGTTCGACTAGCGGGGGGGCCACCGGGGAGCTGTTTTTT. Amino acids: CASSSTSGGATGELFF.

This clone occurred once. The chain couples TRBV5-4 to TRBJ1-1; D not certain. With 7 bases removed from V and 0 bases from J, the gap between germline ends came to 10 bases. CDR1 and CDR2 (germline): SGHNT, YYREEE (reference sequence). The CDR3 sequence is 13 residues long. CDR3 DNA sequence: TGTGCCAGCCAAATGGGCCTGAACACTGAAGCTTTCTTT. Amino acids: CASQMGLNTEAFF.

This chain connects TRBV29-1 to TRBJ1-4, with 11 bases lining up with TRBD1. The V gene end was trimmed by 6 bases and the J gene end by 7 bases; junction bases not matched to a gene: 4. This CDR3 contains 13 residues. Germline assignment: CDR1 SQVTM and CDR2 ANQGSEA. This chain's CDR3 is CSVDGTGGEKLFF. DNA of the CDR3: TGCAGCGTCGACGGGACAGGGGGTGAAAAACTGTTTTTT.

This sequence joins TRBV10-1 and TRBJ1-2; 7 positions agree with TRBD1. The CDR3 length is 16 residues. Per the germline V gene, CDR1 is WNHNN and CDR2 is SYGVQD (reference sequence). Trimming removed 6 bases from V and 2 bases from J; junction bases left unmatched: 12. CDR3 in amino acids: CASSGPWTGVNYGYTF. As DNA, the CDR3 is TGCGCCAGCAGCGGACCCTGGACAGGCGTGAACTATGGCTACACCTTC.

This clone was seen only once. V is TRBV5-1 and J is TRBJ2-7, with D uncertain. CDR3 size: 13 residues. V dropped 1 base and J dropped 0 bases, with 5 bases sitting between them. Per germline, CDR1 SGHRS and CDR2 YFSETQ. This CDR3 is CASSLSHSYEQYF. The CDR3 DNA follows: TGCGCCAGCAGCTTGTCCCACTCCTACGAGCAGTACTTC.

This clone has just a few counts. The CDR3 DNA reads as TGTGCCAGTAGTATAGGCGGCAGTATCACCGGGGAGCTGTTTTTT. The encoded protein is CASSIGGSITGELFF. This chain joins TRBV19 and TRBJ2-2; D unclear. CDR3 length: 15 amino acids. V lost 1 base to trimming and J lost 4 bases, with 10 bases between them. Germline V gene data show CDR1 as LNHDA and CDR2 as SQIVND (reference sequence).

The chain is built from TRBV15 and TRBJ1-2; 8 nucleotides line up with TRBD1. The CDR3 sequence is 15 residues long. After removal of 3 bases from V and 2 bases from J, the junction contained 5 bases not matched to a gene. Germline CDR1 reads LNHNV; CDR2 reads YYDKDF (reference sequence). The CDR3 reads CATSRETGENYGYTF. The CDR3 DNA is TGTGCCACCAGCAGGGAGACAGGGGAGAACTATGGCTACACCTTC.

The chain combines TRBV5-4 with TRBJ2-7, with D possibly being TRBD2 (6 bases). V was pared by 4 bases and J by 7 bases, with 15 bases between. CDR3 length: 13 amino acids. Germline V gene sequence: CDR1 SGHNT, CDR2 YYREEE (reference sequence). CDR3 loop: CASSEGTRGEQYF. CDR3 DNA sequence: TGTGCCAGCAGCGAGGGGACTCGCGGGGAGCAGTACTTC. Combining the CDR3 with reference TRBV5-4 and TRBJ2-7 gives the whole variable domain ETGVTQSPTHLIKTRGQQVTLRCSSQSGHNTVSWYQQALGQGPQFIFQYYREEENGRGNFPPRFSGLQFPNYSSELNVNALELDDSALYLCASSEGTRGEQYFGPGTRLTVT.

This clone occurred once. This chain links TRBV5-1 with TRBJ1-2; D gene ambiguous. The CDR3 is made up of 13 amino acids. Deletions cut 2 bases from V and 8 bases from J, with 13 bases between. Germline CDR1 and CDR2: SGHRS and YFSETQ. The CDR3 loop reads CASSFEGIDGYTF. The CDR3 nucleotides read TGCGCCAGCAGCTTTGAGGGTATAGACGGCTACACCTTC.

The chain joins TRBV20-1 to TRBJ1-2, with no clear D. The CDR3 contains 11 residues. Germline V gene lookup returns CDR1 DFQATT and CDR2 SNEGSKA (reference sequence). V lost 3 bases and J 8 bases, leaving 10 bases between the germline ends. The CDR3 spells CSASDSGGYTF. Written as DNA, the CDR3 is TGCAGTGCTAGTGATTCGGGGGGCTACACCTTC.

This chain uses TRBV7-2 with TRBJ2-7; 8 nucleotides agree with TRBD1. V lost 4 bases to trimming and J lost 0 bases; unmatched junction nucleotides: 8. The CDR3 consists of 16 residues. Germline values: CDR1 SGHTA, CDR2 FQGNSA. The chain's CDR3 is CASSSMGQVFSYEQYF. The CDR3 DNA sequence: TGTGCCAGCAGCTCCATGGGACAGGTCTTCTCCTACGAGCAGTACTTC.

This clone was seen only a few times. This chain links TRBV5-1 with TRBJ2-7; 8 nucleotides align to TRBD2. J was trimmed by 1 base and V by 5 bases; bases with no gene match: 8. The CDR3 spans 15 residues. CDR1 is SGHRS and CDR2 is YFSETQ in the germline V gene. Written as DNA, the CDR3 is TGCGCCAGCAGGCGGGAGGCAGGTGGATCCTACGAGCAGTACTTC. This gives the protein CASRREAGGSYEQYF.

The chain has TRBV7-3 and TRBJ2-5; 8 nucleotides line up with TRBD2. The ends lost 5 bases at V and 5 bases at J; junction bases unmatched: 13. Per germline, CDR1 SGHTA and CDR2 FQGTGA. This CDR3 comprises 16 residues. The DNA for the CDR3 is TGTGCCAGCAGCCCCTGGGGCGGGGGGCCCCAGGAGACCCAGTACTTC. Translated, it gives CASSPWGGGPQETQYF.

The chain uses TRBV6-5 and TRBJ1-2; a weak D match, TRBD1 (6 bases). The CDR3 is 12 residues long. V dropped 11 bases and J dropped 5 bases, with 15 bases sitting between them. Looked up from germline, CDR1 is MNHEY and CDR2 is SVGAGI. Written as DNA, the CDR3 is TGTGCCGCCAAAGGGGGATTTTATGGCTACACCTTC. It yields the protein CAAKGGFYGYTF.

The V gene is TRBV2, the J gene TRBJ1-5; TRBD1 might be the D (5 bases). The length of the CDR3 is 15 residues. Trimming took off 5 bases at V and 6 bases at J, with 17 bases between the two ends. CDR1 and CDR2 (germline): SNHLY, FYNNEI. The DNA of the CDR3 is TGTGCCAGCAGTCCCTCTTCAGGGTTGGGTCAGCCCCAGCATTTT. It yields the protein CASSPSSGLGQPQHF.

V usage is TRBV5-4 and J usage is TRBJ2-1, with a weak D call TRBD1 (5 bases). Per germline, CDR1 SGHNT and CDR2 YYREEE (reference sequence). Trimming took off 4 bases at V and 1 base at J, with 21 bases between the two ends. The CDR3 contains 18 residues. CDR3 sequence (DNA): TGTGCCAGCAGCGTGCCAGAATCAGGGTCGCCATCCTACAATGAGCAGTTCTTC. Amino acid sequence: CASSVPESGSPSYNEQFF.

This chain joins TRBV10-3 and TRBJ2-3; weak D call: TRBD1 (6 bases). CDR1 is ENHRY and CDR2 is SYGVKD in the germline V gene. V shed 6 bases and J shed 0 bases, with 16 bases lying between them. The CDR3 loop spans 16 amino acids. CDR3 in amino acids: CAISTRGTVSTDTQYF. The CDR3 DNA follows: TGTGCCATCAGCACCAGGGGAACAGTGAGCACAGATACGCAGTATTTT.

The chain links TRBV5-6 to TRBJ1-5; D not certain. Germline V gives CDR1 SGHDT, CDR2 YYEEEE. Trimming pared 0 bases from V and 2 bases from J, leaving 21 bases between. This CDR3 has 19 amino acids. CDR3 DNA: TGTGCCAGCAGCTTGGGTGGAGGAGGAGACCTGTTTGGCAATCAGCCCCAGCATTTT. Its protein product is CASSLGGGGDLFGNQPQHF.

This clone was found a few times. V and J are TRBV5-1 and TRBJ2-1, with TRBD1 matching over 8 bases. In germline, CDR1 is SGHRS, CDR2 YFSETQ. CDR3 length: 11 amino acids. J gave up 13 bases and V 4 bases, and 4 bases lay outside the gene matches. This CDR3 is CASSLGTGQFF. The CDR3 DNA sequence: TGCGCCAGCAGCCTCGGGACAGGACAGTTCTTC.

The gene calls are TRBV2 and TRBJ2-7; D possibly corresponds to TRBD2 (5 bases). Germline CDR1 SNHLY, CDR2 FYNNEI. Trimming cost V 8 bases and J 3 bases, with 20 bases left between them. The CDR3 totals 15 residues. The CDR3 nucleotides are TGTGCCAGCTCCCCTCGGCCGGACGGGATCTACGAGCAGTACTTC. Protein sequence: CASSPRPDGIYEQYF. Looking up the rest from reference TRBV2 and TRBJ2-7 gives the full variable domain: EPEVTQTPSHQVTQMGQEVILRCVPISNHLYFYWYRQILGQKVEFLVSFYNNEISEKSEIFDDQFSVERPDGSNFTLKIRSTKLEDSAMYFCASSPRPDGIYEQYFGPGTRLTVT.

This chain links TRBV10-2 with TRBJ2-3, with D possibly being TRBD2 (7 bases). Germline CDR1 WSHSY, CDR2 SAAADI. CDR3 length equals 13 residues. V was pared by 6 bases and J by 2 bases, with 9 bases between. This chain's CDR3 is CASRGGDTDTQYF. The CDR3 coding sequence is TGCGCCAGCAGAGGGGGGGACACAGATACGCAGTATTTT.